These T cell receptor beta chains were read from a single sample in a study of cytomegalovirus exposure and HLA in healthy donors. Data came from immunoSEQ multiplex PCR; TCRdb stores just in-frame clones and leaves some out. The repertoire holds 100,000 to 150,000 clones, with around 79% as singletons. Sample: PBMCs. These receptor sequences come from a woman between 35 and 50 years old in good health and CMV-seropositive. CDR3s leave out the opening cysteine and the closing phenylalanine or tryptophan.

v_call: TRBV5-5; j_call: TRBJ1-2; cdr3_aa: ASSLTVKSGYT
v_call: TRBV5-6; j_call: TRBJ2-7; cdr3_aa: ASSLPPGGSPYEQY
v_call: TRBV27; j_call: TRBJ2-7; cdr3_aa: ASSHAPDWNSYEQY
v_call: TRBV27; j_call: TRBJ1-3; cdr3_aa: ASSLSRGAASSGNTIY
v_call: TRBV27; j_call: TRBJ2-1; cdr3_aa: ASSPTRDSKSNEQF
v_call: TRBV21-1; j_call: TRBJ2-2; cdr3_aa: ASRDGDGELF
v_call: TRBV5-1; j_call: TRBJ1-2; cdr3_aa: ASSQNRGTYGYT
v_call: TRBV7-6; j_call: TRBJ2-7; cdr3_aa: ASSERQGQSYEQY
v_call: TRBV4-1; j_call: TRBJ1-1; cdr3_aa: ASSQVGGDREAF
v_call: TRBV6-1; j_call: TRBJ1-3; cdr3_aa: ASRTGTSSGNTIY
v_call: TRBV20-1; j_call: TRBJ2-3; cdr3_aa: SAHSGRTQY
v_call: TRBV29-1; j_call: TRBJ1-1; cdr3_aa: SVVPGGNTEAF
v_call: TRBV28; j_call: TRBJ2-3; cdr3_aa: ASRTAGGTQY
v_call: TRBV6-5; j_call: TRBJ1-4; cdr3_aa: ASMPGVNEKLF
v_call: TRBV4-3; j_call: TRBJ2-7; cdr3_aa: ASSQDPQGADEQY
v_call: TRBV4-3; j_call: TRBJ1-1; cdr3_aa: ASSQGTQNTEAF
v_call: TRBV6-1; j_call: TRBJ1-2; cdr3_aa: ASQQIQTGKYGYT
v_call: TRBV10-3; j_call: TRBJ1-1; cdr3_aa: AIRGHLNTEAF
v_call: TRBV19; j_call: TRBJ2-1; cdr3_aa: ASSATSGGNNEQF
v_call: TRBV5-1; j_call: TRBJ2-2; cdr3_aa: ASSRIPGLTNTGELF
v_call: TRBV19; j_call: TRBJ1-2; cdr3_aa: ASSIDLGQVYYGYT
v_call: TRBV5-5; j_call: TRBJ1-2; cdr3_aa: ASSPTGNYGYT
v_call: TRBV6-5; j_call: TRBJ1-1; cdr3_aa: ASRPTENTEAF
v_call: TRBV30; j_call: TRBJ1-2; cdr3_aa: AWSGVGVKGYGYT
v_call: TRBV19; j_call: TRBJ2-5; cdr3_aa: AREGLRKTQY
v_call: TRBV4-1; j_call: TRBJ2-7; cdr3_aa: ASSQEREGNEQY
v_call: TRBV9; j_call: TRBJ1-4; cdr3_aa: ASSVALQGRGTNEKLF
v_call: TRBV19; j_call: TRBJ2-3; cdr3_aa: ASSITGQLTDTQY
v_call: TRBV7-2; j_call: TRBJ1-1; cdr3_aa: ASSREGSTEAF
v_call: TRBV15; j_call: TRBJ1-3; cdr3_aa: ATSRDRQGVSGNTIY
v_call: TRBV7-2; j_call: TRBJ2-7; cdr3_aa: ASSPLAGDHYEQY
v_call: TRBV5-1; j_call: TRBJ2-2; cdr3_aa: ASSRGGYGELF
v_call: TRBV5-1; j_call: TRBJ2-7; cdr3_aa: ASSPGLAGGEQY
v_call: TRBV29-1; j_call: TRBJ2-3; cdr3_aa: SVELWRGTSDGTQY
v_call: TRBV6-5; j_call: TRBJ1-1; cdr3_aa: ASSYNGGVHTEAF
v_call: TRBV7-2; j_call: TRBJ1-1; cdr3_aa: ASSAWGVEAF
v_call: TRBV15; j_call: TRBJ2-1; cdr3_aa: ATSRDPGLADEQF
v_call: TRBV7-3; j_call: TRBJ2-5; cdr3_aa: ASSLKGGGGQETQY
v_call: TRBV11-1; j_call: TRBJ2-7; cdr3_aa: ASSLATGTGGIYEQY
v_call: TRBV28; j_call: TRBJ2-1; cdr3_aa: ASIRDKYNEQF
v_call: TRBV10-3; j_call: TRBJ2-7; cdr3_aa: AISARAGGPYEQY